This T cell receptor beta chain was observed in a study of cytomegalovirus exposure and HLA in healthy donors. The study, taken as a whole, reports: Being productive about 87% or about 30% of the time was typical of most TCR beta V segments in an earlier analysis. Clonal expansion was found to be greater in HLA-associated TCR beta chains than in equally common others in a later analysis.

The CDR3 has 14 amino acids. Germline V gives CDR1 SGHAT, CDR2 FQNNGV. This clone was seen a handful of times. Its antigen remains unknown. An end of the junction does not agree with germline; a read error may underlie this. Both 60 Vbeta primers and 13 Jbeta primers went into the PCR. TCRdb's table, derived via immunoSEQ multiplex PCR, lists solely in-frame clones and lacks some. The sample yields under 200,000 clones, roughly 77% seen once. The sample consisted of PBMCs. The chain is built from TRBV11-2 and TRBJ1-5, with TRBD1 identical over 8 bases. This clonotype was obtained from a man in his fifties in good health and CMV-seropositive. The CDR3 loop reads CASSLAGGLQPQHF. Written as DNA, the CDR3 is TGTGCCAGCAGTTTAGCAGGGGGCCTGCAGCCCCAGCATTTT. The whole variable domain, remainder taken from reference TRBV11-2 and TRBJ1-5, is EAGVAQSPRYKIIEKRQSVAFWCNPISGHATLYWYQQILGQGPKLLIQFQNNGVVDDSQLPKDRFSAERLKGVDSTLKIQPAKLEDSAVYLCASSLAGGLQPQHFGDGTRLSIL.